The 12 T cell receptor beta chains given below trace back to one sample, sequenced in a study of blood T cell dynamics during melanoma immunotherapy. Findings of the study overall: Immune-effector CD8+ cells best matched cell-free DNA CDR3 sequences and were most clonal.

What these receptors recognize is not known. Indicated time point: pre-treatment baseline. Memory T cells counted as immune-effector cells when CD3+ CD4- CD8+ CD45RA- CD45RO-high CD27- CCR7-. The data were produced by immunoSEQ multiplex PCR, yet TCRdb's version contains in-frame clones alone and is incomplete. The sample holds roughly 280 clones, 55% to 75% seen once. The specimen comprised CD8+ T cells from blood, sampled from a patient treated with checkpoint blockade. The receptor set was obtained from a human donor with melanoma.

This chain uses TRBV27 with TRBJ2-3; TRBD2 is a possible D gene (5 bases). V was clipped by 5 bases and J by 1 base, with 13 bases between them. Per the germline V gene, CDR1 is MNHEY and CDR2 is SMNVEV (reference sequence). This CDR3 spans 15 amino acids. The chain's CDR3 is CASSPYLSGTDTQYF. In DNA, the CDR3 is TGTGCCAGCAGTCCCTACCTTAGCGGCACAGATACGCAGTATTTT.

The sample holds a few counts of this clone. The V gene is TRBV2, the J gene TRBJ1-1; a possible D gene is TRBD1 (5 bases). Per germline, CDR1 SNHLY and CDR2 FYNNEI. With 4 bases removed from V and 4 bases from J, the gap between germline ends came to 19 bases. The CDR3 totals 16 residues. The CDR3 sequence: CASSGSGVIGGTEAFF. The CDR3 DNA sequence: TGTGCCAGCAGTGGAAGTGGGGTGATCGGGGGCACTGAAGCTTTCTTT. The whole variable domain, remainder taken from reference TRBV2 and TRBJ1-1, is EPEVTQTPSHQVTQMGQEVILRCVPISNHLYFYWYRQILGQKVEFLVSFYNNEISEKSEIFDDQFSVERPDGSNFTLKIRSTKLEDSAMYFCASSGSGVIGGTEAFFGQGTRLTVV.

The chain couples TRBV6-1 to TRBJ1-1; TRBD1 agrees at 7 bases. The CDR3 is made up of 17 amino acids. The junction had 11 bases not matched to a gene; V was cut back by 3 bases and J by 1 base. Germline loops: CDR1 MNHNS, CDR2 SASEGT. CDR3 bases: TGTGCCAGCAGTGAGTTAGTCACAGGGGAGGGGAACACTGAAGCTTTCTTT. Translating it yields CASSELVTGEGNTEAFF.

CDR3 nucleotides: TGTGCCAGCAGTGAAGGTAACGGGCCTCACAATGAGCAGTTCTTC. Its translation: CASSEGNGPHNEQFF. This chain joins TRBV6-4 and TRBJ2-1, with D hard to call. Trimming shortened V by 3 bases and J by 5 bases, and 14 bases separated the two germline ends. The CDR3 has 15 amino acids. The germline CDR1 and CDR2 sequences are MRHNA and SNTAGT.

The table lists this clone with a few counts. The genes are TRBV2 and TRBJ2-1; possible D gene TRBD1, 5 bases. Germline values: CDR1 SNHLY, CDR2 FYNNEI. The CDR3 loop spans 14 amino acids. Trimming removed 9 bases from V and 6 bases from J, with 18 bases in between. CDR3 in DNA: TGTGCCAGTGGGGCGGAACAGGCGCCCAATGAGCAGTTCTTC. Residues: CASGAEQAPNEQFF.

There are a few counts of this clone. In nucleotides, the CDR3 is TGTGCCAGCAGTCCAAATCGAGGGGGGCAAGAGACCCAGTACTTC. It translates to CASSPNRGGQETQYF. The V call is TRBV4-2, the J call TRBJ2-5; D might be TRBD1 or TRBD2, each matching 6 bases. CDR1 is LGHNA, CDR2 YNFKEQ, per germline. The CDR3 contains 15 residues. Trimming pared 6 bases from V and 2 bases from J, leaving 16 bases between.

The chain carries TRBV6-4 and TRBJ2-3; 7 bases agree with TRBD2. The trim removed 0 bases at V and 4 bases at J, leaving 7 bases unmatched. In germline, CDR1 is MRHNA, CDR2 SNTAGT. CDR3 length: 16 residues. The CDR3 reads CASSDSPSGGSDTQYF. For the CDR3, the DNA is TGTGCCAGCAGTGACTCCCCTAGCGGAGGTTCAGATACGCAGTATTTT.

The chain recombines TRBV11-2 with TRBJ2-7; D unclear. CDR1 and CDR2 from the germline V gene are SGHAT and FQNNGV. V lost 0 bases and J 3 bases, leaving 9 bases between the germline ends. The CDR3 is made up of 14 amino acids. The CDR3 reads CASSLDPRNYEQYF. CDR3 coding DNA: TGTGCCAGCAGCTTAGATCCGCGGAACTACGAGCAGTACTTC.

The chain carries TRBV6-4 and TRBJ2-3, with 9 nucleotides matching TRBD1. Germline CDR1 is MRHNA and CDR2 is SNTAGT. The CDR3 spans 15 residues. Germline trimming cut 6 bases from V and 4 bases from J; bases unmatched to any gene: 8. The CDR3: CASSPGTGSADTQYF. The CDR3 DNA reads TGTGCCAGCAGCCCCGGGACAGGGAGTGCAGATACGCAGTATTTT.

The chain carries TRBV4-2 and TRBJ2-1; tentative D call: TRBD2 (6 bases). From germline, CDR1 is LGHNA and CDR2 YNFKEQ. V lost 0 bases to trimming and J lost 2 bases, with 11 bases between them. The CDR3 spans 16 residues. The CDR3 reads CASSQDDGSAYNEQFF. Written as DNA, the CDR3 is TGTGCCAGCAGCCAAGATGACGGGAGCGCCTACAATGAGCAGTTCTTC.

V gene TRBV25-1 combines with J gene TRBJ2-1; 7 nucleotides agree with TRBD2. This CDR3 is built from 14 residues. V lost 6 bases to trimming and J lost 5 bases; unmatched junction nucleotides: 7. Germline assignment: CDR1 MGHDK and CDR2 SYGVNS. CDR3 DNA sequence: TGTGCCAGCAGCACGGCTAGCGGACACAATGAGCAGTTCTTC. It codes for CASSTASGHNEQFF.

The chain has TRBV4-3 and TRBJ2-1, with TRBD2 matching 13 bases. The CDR3 loop spans 16 amino acids. Germline V lookup: CDR1 LGHNA, CDR2 YSLEER. The ends lost 4 bases at V and 5 bases at J; junction bases unmatched: 5. The CDR3 here is CASSLGTSGANNEQFF. CDR3 DNA: TGCGCCAGCAGCCTTGGGACTAGCGGGGCCAACAATGAGCAGTTCTTC.